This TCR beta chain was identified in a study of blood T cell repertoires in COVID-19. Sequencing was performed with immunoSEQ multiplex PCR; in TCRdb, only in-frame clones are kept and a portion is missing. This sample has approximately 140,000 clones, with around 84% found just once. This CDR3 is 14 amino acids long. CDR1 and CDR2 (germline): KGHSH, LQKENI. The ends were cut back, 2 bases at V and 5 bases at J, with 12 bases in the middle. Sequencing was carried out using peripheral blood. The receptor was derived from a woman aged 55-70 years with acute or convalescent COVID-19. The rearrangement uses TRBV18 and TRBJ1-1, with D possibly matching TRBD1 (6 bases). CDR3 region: CASSPTTQGTEAFF. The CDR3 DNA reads TGTGCCAGCTCACCAACGACCCAGGGGACTGAAGCTTTCTTT.